The 24 T cell receptor beta chains given below trace back to one sample, sequenced in a study of graft-versus-host responses after intestinal transplantation. These receptors have no known antigen. Generated by immunoSEQ multiplex PCR, the TCRdb table keeps only in-frame clones and is missing some. The repertoire has about 82,000 clones, 90% to 95% of them found once; the top ten carry approximately 0.1%. The specimen comprised unstimulated CD4+ T cells sorted from spleen or lymph node cells, sampled before intestinal transplant. The origin of the receptors is a human donor who received an intestinal transplant.

The V and J genes are TRBV5-1 and TRBJ1-5, with D maybe TRBD1 (5 bases). Germline values: CDR1 SGHRS, CDR2 YFSETQ. The germline V and J ends were trimmed by 2 bases and 5 bases, with 14 bases remaining between them. This CDR3 is 15 amino acids long. The CDR3 DNA reads TGCGCCAGCAGCTTCAGGGTAACGGGGGATCAGCCCCAGCATTTT. Amino acids: CASSFRVTGDQPQHF.

The rearrangement uses TRBV30 and TRBJ2-3; 9 bases map to TRBD2. The CDR3 contains 18 residues. The V and J ends lost 5 bases and 2 bases, in that order; junction bases with no gene match: 17. CDR1 and CDR2 (germline): GTSNPN, SVGIG (reference sequence). The CDR3 loop is CAWRALTLAGRPTDTQYF. In DNA form, the CDR3 reads TGTGCCTGGCGGGCCCTAACTCTAGCGGGGAGACCCACAGATACGCAGTATTTT.

J is TRBJ2-5 and V is TRBV19; 9 nucleotides line up with TRBD2. The trim removed 6 bases at V and 2 bases at J, leaving 10 bases unmatched. Germline V gene lookup returns CDR1 LNHDA and CDR2 SQIVND (reference sequence). CDR3 size: 16 residues. CDR3 bases: TGTGCCAGTAGCAGATTCCGACTAGCGGCACAAGAGACCCAGTACTTC. It codes for CASSRFRLAAQETQYF. The whole variable domain, remainder taken from reference TRBV19 and TRBJ2-5, is DGGITQSPKYLFRKEGQNVTLSCEQNLNHDAMYWYRQDPGQGLRLIYYSQIVNDFQKGDIAEGYSVSREKKESFPLTVTSAQKNPTAFYLCASSRFRLAAQETQYFGPGTRLLVL.

The V gene is TRBV23-1, the J gene TRBJ1-3; D unresolved. TRBV23-1 is labeled an ORF, and its function is uncertain. The V end was cut by 0 bases, the J end by 0 bases, with 9 bases between. The CDR3 totals 16 residues. In DNA, the CDR3 is TGCGCCAGCAGTCAATCGGGCAGCTACTCTGGAAACACCATATATTTT. Its translation is CASSQSGSYSGNTIYF.

This clone was found once. V and J are TRBV6-5 and TRBJ2-5; D is possibly TRBD2 (6 bases). CDR3 length: 14 residues. V lost 1 base and J 3 bases, leaving 9 bases between the germline ends. CDR1 and CDR2 (germline): MNHEY, SVGAGI. This chain's CDR3 is CASSYLWGEETQYF. CDR3 in DNA: TGTGCCAGCAGTTACTTGTGGGGGGAAGAGACCCAGTACTTC.

The chain is built from TRBV27 and TRBJ2-5, with D perhaps TRBD2 (5 bases). The germline CDR1 and CDR2 sequences are MNHEY and SMNVEV (reference sequence). The V end was cut by 8 bases, the J end by 2 bases, with 12 bases between. The CDR3 extends over 13 amino acids. CDR3 nucleotides: TGTGCCAGCCGACTACGGGCGCAAGAGACCCAGTACTTC. As protein: CASRLRAQETQYF.

This clone occurred a few times. The rearrangement uses TRBV7-9 and TRBJ1-4; D may be TRBD1 (6 bases). Trimming stripped 5 bases from V and 5 bases from J, with 15 bases between. The CDR3 totals 15 residues. CDR1 and CDR2 (germline): SEHNR, FQNEAQ (reference sequence). The CDR3 here is CASSVLQGPNEKLFF. The CDR3 nucleotides are TGTGCCAGCAGCGTATTACAGGGACCCAATGAAAAACTGTTTTTT.

The chain is built from TRBV18 and TRBJ1-1; 8 bases are a match to TRBD1. The junction had 16 bases not matched to a gene; V was cut back by 6 bases and J by 10 bases. CDR1 is KGHSH and CDR2 is LQKENI in the germline V gene. The CDR3 sequence is 15 residues long. Here the CDR3 DNA reads TGTGCCAGCTCGCTCGGACAGGGAGGGACACGGGGAGCTTTCTTT. Translated: CASSLGQGGTRGAFF.

This clone appeared once. The genes are TRBV4-3 and TRBJ2-7; D uncertain. The length of the CDR3 is 14 residues. Between the trimmed V and J ends, which lost 0 bases and 3 bases, there was a span of 9 bases. Germline V gene lookup returns CDR1 LGHNA and CDR2 YSLEER. CDR3 in amino acids: CASSQDVPGYEQYF. The CDR3 DNA reads TGCGCCAGCAGCCAAGATGTCCCCGGCTACGAGCAGTACTTC.

J is TRBJ2-2 and V is TRBV5-4; D perhaps matches TRBD2 (6 bases). This CDR3 is 18 amino acids long. V shed 2 bases and J shed 4 bases, with 21 bases lying between them. CDR1 is SGHNT, CDR2 YYREEE, per germline (reference sequence). Here the CDR3 DNA reads TGTGCCAGCAGCTTAGGGGCCTTGGGGGGATCTTTCACCGGGGAGCTGTTTTTT. Its protein product is CASSLGALGGSFTGELFF.

This chain links TRBV6-6 with TRBJ2-3, with D hard to call. The germline V gene has CDR1 MNHNY and CDR2 SVGAGI (reference sequence). The CDR3 length is 13 residues. V lost 6 bases and J lost 4, with 11 bases in between. The CDR3 DNA follows: TGTGCCAGCAGGCTCTCGGTCGCAGATACGCAGTATTTT. This codes for CASRLSVADTQYF.

This chain links TRBV4-3 with TRBJ2-7; 12 bases map to TRBD2. Germline assignment: CDR1 LGHNA and CDR2 YSLEER. The CDR3 has 15 amino acids. The J segment lost 4 bases and the V segment lost 2 bases, leaving 3 bases of the junction unmatched. The CDR3 nucleotides read TGCGCCAGCAGCCAAACTAGCGGGGGGATTTACGAGCAGTACTTC. Residues: CASSQTSGGIYEQYF.

The chain is built from TRBV2 and TRBJ2-7; D is possibly TRBD2 (5 bases). The V gene lost 6 bases and the J gene lost 6 bases, with 21 bases spanning the gap. The CDR3 extends over 15 amino acids. The germline V gene has CDR1 SNHLY and CDR2 FYNNEI. As DNA, the CDR3 is TGTGCCAGCAGACCGAACGTTGGACTTTCTTCCGAGCAGTACTTC. It codes for CASRPNVGLSSEQYF.

This chain links TRBV29-1 with TRBJ1-2; TRBD1 is a possible D gene (5 bases). V gave up 4 bases and J gave up 4 bases, with 10 bases separating them. The CDR3 sequence is 12 residues long. The germline gives CDR1 SQVTM, CDR2 ANQGSEA. In DNA form, the CDR3 reads TGCAGCGTTGGGGAGGGGTTCTATGGCTACACCTTC. Its protein is CSVGEGFYGYTF.

V and J are TRBV30 and TRBJ1-3, with D uncertain. The germline CDR1 and CDR2 sequences are GTSNPN and SVGIG (reference sequence). The CDR3 runs to 12 residues. V lost 6 bases to trimming and J lost 4 bases, with 10 bases between them. The CDR3 loop is CACARAGNTIYF. CDR3 coding DNA: TGTGCCTGTGCGAGGGCCGGAAACACCATATATTTT. The complete variable domain, with remaining parts taken from reference TRBV30 and TRBJ1-3, reads SQTIHQWPATLVQPVGSPLSLECTVEGTSNPNLYWYRQAAGRGLQLLFYSVGIGQISSEVPQNLSASRPQDRQFILSSKKLLLSDSGFYLCACARAGNTIYFGEGSWLTVV.

The J gene is TRBJ2-5, the V gene TRBV29-1; 11 bases fit TRBD2. The germline CDR1 and CDR2 sequences are SQVTM and ANQGSEA. The CDR3 extends over 14 amino acids. V was pared by 4 bases and J by 4 bases, with 5 bases of the junction left unmatched. The CDR3 reads CSVVRLAGGETQYF. Here the CDR3 DNA reads TGCAGCGTTGTAAGGCTAGCGGGGGGAGAGACCCAGTACTTC.

The rearrangement joins TRBV6-1 to TRBJ1-1; a weak D match, TRBD1 (5 bases). In germline, CDR1 is MNHNS, CDR2 SASEGT. The CDR3 contains 13 residues. V was clipped by 5 bases and J by 3 bases, with 10 bases between them. The CDR3 reads CASSQGFDTEAFF. CDR3 coding DNA: TGTGCCAGCAGTCAGGGATTCGACACTGAAGCTTTCTTT.

V usage is TRBV7-2 and J usage is TRBJ1-1, with D possibly matching TRBD1 (6 bases). V was clipped by 2 bases and J by 1 base, with 11 bases between them. The V gene's germline CDR1 is SGHTA and CDR2 FQGNSA. The CDR3 totals 15 residues. The CDR3: CASSLLPTGNTEAFF. In nucleotides, the CDR3 is TGTGCCAGCAGCTTACTCCCGACAGGGAACACTGAAGCTTTCTTT.

The chain recombines TRBV7-2 with TRBJ2-7; 8 bases map to TRBD1. Germline CDR1 is SGHTA and CDR2 is FQGNSA. The CDR3 covers 16 residues. J gave up 3 bases and V 0 bases, and 7 bases lay outside the gene matches. CDR3 bases: TGTGCCAGCAGCTTAGCCCAGGGGGCGGATATCTACGAGCAGTACTTC. This translates into CASSLAQGADIYEQYF.

The CDR3 reads CASSYSSNTEAFF. In nucleotides, the CDR3 is TGTGCCAGCAGTTACAGTAGTAATACTGAAGCTTTCTTT. The V gene is TRBV27, the J gene TRBJ1-1; D is undetermined. CDR1 is MNHEY, CDR2 SMNVEV, per germline (reference sequence). The V end was cut by 4 bases, the J end by 5 bases, with 11 bases between. This CDR3 is 13 amino acids long.

The J gene is TRBJ1-5, the V gene TRBV5-4, with 8 nucleotides matching TRBD1. This CDR3 comprises 17 residues. V shed 5 bases, J shed 2 bases, and the junction held 12 bases outside the gene matches. CDR1 and CDR2 (germline): SGHNT, YYREEE (reference sequence). The CDR3 DNA follows: TGTGCCAGCAGAGAGAGACGCGGACAGGGTGGCAATCAGCCCCAGCATTTT. This encodes CASRERRGQGGNQPQHF.

The chain uses TRBV7-2 and TRBJ2-2; 7 nucleotides match TRBD1. The CDR3 length is 14 residues. The V gene's germline CDR1 is SGHTA and CDR2 FQGNSA. The V segment lost 4 bases and the J segment 4 bases; nucleotides outside the gene matches: 3. The CDR3 reads CASSSRTGTGELFF. CDR3 DNA: TGTGCCAGCAGCTCTAGGACAGGCACCGGGGAGCTGTTTTTT. The entire variable domain, with the rest obtained from reference TRBV7-2 and TRBJ2-2, is as follows: GAGVSQSPSNKVTEKGKDVELRCDPISGHTALYWYRQSLGQGLEFLIYFQGNSAPDKSGLPSDRFSAERTGGSVSTLTIQRTQQEDSAVYLCASSSRTGTGELFFGEGSRLTVL.

In this sample, this clone turned up once. The gene calls are TRBV5-1 and TRBJ1-2; 8 positions agree with TRBD1. This CDR3 comprises 15 residues. Unmatched junction bases numbered 8, after V lost 1 base and J lost 6 bases. Germline CDR1 reads SGHRS; CDR2 reads YFSETQ. In DNA form, the CDR3 reads TGCGCCAGCAGCTTGTCAGGGGGCGAAAGGGATGGCTACACCTTC. Protein: CASSLSGGERDGYTF.

The chain uses TRBV12-5 and TRBJ1-5; D is ambiguous. V lost 6 bases and J 0 bases, leaving 21 bases between the germline ends. Per germline, CDR1 LGHNT and CDR2 FRNRAP. This CDR3 region has 18 residues. This CDR3 reads CASGPPGRGSYSNQPQHF. CDR3 bases: TGTGCTAGTGGCCCGCCCGGGCGGGGAAGCTATAGCAATCAGCCCCAGCATTTT.